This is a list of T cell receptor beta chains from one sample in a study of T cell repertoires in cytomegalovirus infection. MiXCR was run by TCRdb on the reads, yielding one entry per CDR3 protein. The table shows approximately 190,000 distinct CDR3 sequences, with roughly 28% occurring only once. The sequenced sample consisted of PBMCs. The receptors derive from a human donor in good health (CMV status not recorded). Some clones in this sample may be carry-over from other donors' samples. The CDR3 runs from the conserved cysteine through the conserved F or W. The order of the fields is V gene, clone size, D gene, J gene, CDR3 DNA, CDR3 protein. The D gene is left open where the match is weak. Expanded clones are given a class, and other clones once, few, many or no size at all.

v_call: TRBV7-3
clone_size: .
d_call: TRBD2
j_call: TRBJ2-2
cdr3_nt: TGTGCCAGCAGCTTAACCGGGGGGGCCAGGACCGGGGAGCTGTTTTTT
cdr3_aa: CASSLTGGARTGELFF

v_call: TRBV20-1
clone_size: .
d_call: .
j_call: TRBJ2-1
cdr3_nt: TGCAGTGCTAGAGACGCTCTTAGCCTCGATGAGCAGTTCTTC
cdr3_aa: CSARDALSLDEQFF

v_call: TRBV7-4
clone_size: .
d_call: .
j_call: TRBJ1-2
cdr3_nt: TGTGCCAGCAGTTCGCTGACTACACTCCACTATGGCTACACCTTC
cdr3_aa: CASSSLTTLHYGYTF

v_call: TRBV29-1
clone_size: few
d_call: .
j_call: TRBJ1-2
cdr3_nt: TGCAGCGTTGAAGATTCACGAGGGGGTGGCTACACCTTC
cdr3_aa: CSVEDSRGGGYTF

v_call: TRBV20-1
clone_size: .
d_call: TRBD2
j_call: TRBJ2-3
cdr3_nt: TGCAGTGCTAGAGGCCATCCCTGGGCGGGGGGGAAGCCAGATACGCAGTATTTT
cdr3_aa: CSARGHPWAGGKPDTQYF

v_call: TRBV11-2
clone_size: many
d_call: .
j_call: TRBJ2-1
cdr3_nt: TGTGCCAGCAGCCTTCCAGCGGCTGAGCAGTTCTTC
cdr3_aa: CASSLPAAEQFF

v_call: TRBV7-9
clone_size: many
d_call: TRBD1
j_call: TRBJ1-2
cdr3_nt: TGTGCCGTCAGTACGGGACAGCGAACGAGCTACACCTTC
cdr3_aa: CAVSTGQRTSYTF

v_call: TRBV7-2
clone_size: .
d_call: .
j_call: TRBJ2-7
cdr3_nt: TGTGCCAGCAGCTTATCGTCGACTGGAACCTACGAGCAGTACTTC
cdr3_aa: CASSLSSTGTYEQYF

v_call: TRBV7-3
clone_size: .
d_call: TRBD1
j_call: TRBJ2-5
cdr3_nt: TGTGCCAGCAGCCCACCGGGACAGAATGGCGGAGAGACCCAGTACTTC
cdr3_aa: CASSPPGQNGGETQYF

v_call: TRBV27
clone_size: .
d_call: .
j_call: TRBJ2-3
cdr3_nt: TGTGCCAGCACTCCGAGAGGGTCAGATACGCAGTATTTT
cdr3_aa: CASTPRGSDTQYF

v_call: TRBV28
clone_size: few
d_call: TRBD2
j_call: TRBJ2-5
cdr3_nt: TGTGCCAGCAGGAACCCCATCGGGGGGGGCGCGAAGACCCAGTACTTC
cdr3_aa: CASRNPIGGGAKTQYF

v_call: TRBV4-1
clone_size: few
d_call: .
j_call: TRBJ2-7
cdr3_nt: TGCGCCAGCAGCCAAGGGCCGTTATCCTACGAGCAGTACTTC
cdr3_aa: CASSQGPLSYEQYF

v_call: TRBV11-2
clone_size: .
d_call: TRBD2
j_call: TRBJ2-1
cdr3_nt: TGTGCCAGCAGCTTAAGGGCGGGGGGCTACAATGAGCAGTTCTTC
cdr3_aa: CASSLRAGGYNEQFF

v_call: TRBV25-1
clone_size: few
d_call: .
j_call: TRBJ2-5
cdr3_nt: TGTGCCAGCAGTCCAGCCCTGGAGACCCAGTACTTC
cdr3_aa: CASSPALETQYF

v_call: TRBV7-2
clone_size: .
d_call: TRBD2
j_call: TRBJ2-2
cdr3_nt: TGTGCCAGCAGCTCTAAGCGGGGGGGCACCGGGGAGCTGTTTTTT
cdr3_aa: CASSSKRGGTGELFF

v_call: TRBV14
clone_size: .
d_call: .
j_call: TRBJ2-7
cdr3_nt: TGTGCCAGCAGCGCGGGACCCTACGAGCAGTACTTC
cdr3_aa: CASSAGPYEQYF

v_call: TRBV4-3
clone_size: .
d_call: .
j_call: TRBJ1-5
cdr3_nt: TGCGCCAGCAGCCAAGATCGGCGGCAGCCCCAGCATTTT
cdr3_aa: CASSQDRRQPQHF

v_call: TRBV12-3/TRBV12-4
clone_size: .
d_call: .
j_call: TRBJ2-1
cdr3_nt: TGTGCCAGCAGCTCACACACGAGGGGGATCAATGAGCAGTTCTTC
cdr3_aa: CASSSHTRGINEQFF

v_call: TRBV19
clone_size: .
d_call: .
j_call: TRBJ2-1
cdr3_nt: TGTGCCAGTAGTAAAGAGCGGTACCCCTACAATGAGCAGTTCTTC
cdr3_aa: CASSKERYPYNEQFF

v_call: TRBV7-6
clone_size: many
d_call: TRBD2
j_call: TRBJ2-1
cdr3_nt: TGTGCCAGCAGCTCTAGACGACTAGCGGGGGGGCGGGATGAGCAGTTCTTC
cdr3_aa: CASSSRRLAGGRDEQFF

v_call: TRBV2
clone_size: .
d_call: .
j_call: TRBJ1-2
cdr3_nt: TGTGCCAGCAGTGTCGGACCCCAGGGCTACACCTTC
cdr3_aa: CASSVGPQGYTF

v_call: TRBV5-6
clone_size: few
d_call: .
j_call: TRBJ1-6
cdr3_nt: TGTGCCAGCAGCTTAAAGGACCCCTGGCGTTCACCCCTCCACTTT
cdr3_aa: CASSLKDPWRSPLHF

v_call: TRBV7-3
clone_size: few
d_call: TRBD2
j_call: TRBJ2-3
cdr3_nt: TGTGCCAGCAGTCCGGGAGCGGGGGAATCAGATACGCAGTATTTT
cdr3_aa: CASSPGAGESDTQYF

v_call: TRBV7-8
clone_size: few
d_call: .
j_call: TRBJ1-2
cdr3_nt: TGTGCCAGCAGCTTAAATCTTCTTCCAGGAGACTATGGCTACACCTTC
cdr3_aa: CASSLNLLPGDYGYTF

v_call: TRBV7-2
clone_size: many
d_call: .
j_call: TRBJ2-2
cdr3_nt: TGTGCCAGCAGCCGATGGGGCGGGGAGCTGTTTTTT
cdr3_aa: CASSRWGGELFF

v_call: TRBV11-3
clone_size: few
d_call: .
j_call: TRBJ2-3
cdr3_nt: TGTGCCAGCAGCTCCTCCGTGGGGTTCACAGATACGCAGTATTTT
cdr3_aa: CASSSSVGFTDTQYF

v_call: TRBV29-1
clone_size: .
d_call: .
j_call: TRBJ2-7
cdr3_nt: TGCAGCGTTGAAGAGGGCAGGGGGGACGAGCAGTACTTC
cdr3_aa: CSVEEGRGDEQYF

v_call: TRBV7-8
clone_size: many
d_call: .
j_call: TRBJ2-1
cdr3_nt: TGTGCCAGCACCGATAATTACGAGGGGGGGATATTCTACAATGAGCAGTTCTTC
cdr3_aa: CASTDNYEGGIFYNEQFF

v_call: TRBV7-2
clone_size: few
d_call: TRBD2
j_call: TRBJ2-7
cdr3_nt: TGTGCCAGCAGCCGGTACCTCGGGGGGACCCAGTCCTACGAGCAGTACTTC
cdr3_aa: CASSRYLGGTQSYEQYF

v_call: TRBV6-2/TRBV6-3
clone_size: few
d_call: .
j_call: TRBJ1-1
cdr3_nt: TGTGCCAGCAGTCCTAACGCGGTTTTCGGCACTGAAGCTTTCTTT
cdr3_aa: CASSPNAVFGTEAFF

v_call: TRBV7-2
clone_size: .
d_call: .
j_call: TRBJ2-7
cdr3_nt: TGTGCCAGCAGCTTAGAGGAGGGGAGGCAATACTTC
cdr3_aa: CASSLEEGRQYF

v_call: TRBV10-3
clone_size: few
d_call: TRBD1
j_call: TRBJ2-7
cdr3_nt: TGTGCCAGCAGCCTGGACAGGGTTGTCCACGAGCAGTACTTC
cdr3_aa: CASSLDRVVHEQYF

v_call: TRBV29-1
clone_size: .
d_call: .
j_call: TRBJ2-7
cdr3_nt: TGCAGCGTTGATTCCCCCCCCGGATACGAGCAGTACTTC
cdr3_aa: CSVDSPPGYEQYF

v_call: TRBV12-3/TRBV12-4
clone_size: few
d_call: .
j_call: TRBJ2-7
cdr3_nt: TGTGCCAGCAGTTTAGAGGCAGGGACCCTATCCTACGAGCAGTACTTC
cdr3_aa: CASSLEAGTLSYEQYF

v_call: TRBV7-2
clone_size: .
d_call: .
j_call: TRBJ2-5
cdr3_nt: TGTGCCAGCAGCTTATGGGTTCAAGAGACCCAGTACTTC
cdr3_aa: CASSLWVQETQYF

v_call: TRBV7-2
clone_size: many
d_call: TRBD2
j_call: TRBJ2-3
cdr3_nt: TGTGCCAGCAGCTCCGGGACTAGCGGGGGGACAGATACGCAGTATTTT
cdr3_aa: CASSSGTSGGTDTQYF

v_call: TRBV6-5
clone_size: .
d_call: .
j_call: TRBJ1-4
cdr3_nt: TGTGCCAGCAGTTACGGAGAAAATGAAAAACTGTTTTTT
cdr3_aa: CASSYGENEKLFF

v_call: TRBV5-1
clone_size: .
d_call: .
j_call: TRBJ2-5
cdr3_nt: TGCGCCAGCAGCCCCGGCCCCGGGGAGACCCAGTACTTC
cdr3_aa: CASSPGPGETQYF

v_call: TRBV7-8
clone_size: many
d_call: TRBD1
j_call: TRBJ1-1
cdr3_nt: TGTGCCAGCAGCTCCCGGACAGGGACCATGAACACTGAAGCTTTCTTT
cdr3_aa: CASSSRTGTMNTEAFF

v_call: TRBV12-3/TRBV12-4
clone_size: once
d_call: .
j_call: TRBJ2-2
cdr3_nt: TGTGCCAACAGTTACGTCTCGGGAGTTGTTAACGGGGAGCTGTTTTTT
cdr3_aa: CANSYVSGVVNGELFF

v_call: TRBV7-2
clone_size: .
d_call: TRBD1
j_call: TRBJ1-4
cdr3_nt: TGTGCCAGCGCAAATGGAGGGGGCAGCTCAGGGGAGAAACTGTTTTTT
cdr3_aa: CASANGGGSSGEKLFF

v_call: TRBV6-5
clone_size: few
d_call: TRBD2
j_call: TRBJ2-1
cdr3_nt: TGTGCCAGCAGCCCACTAGCGGGGGGCCCTTACAATGAGCAGTTCTTC
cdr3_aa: CASSPLAGGPYNEQFF

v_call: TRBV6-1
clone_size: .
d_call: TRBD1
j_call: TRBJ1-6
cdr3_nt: TGTGCCAGCACCTTAGGGGGAGGAACAGGGGAATCACCCCTCCACTTT
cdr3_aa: CASTLGGGTGESPLHF

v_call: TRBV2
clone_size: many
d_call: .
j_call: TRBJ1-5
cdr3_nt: TGTGCCAGCAGAAAAGACATTAGCAATCAGCCCCAGCATTTT
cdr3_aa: CASRKDISNQPQHF